The source of this T cell receptor (beta chain) is a study of OX40 agonist ivuxolimab in advanced cancers. In the study overall: Intravenous ivuxolimab at 0.01 to 10 mg/kg was given to patients every 2 weeks.

The CDR3 runs 13 residues. The V end was cut by 4 bases, the J end by 1 base, with 7 bases between. Germline V gene data show CDR1 as SNHLY and CDR2 as FYNNEI. Sampled blood was obtained at baseline, cycle 4 day 1, and cycle 7 day 1. Profiling relied on immunoSEQ multiplex PCR, and the TCRdb table lists in-frame clones only, not all of them. The data show around 93,000 clones, around 87% seen once. The gene calls are TRBV2 and TRBJ1-1; D not certain. The source of this sequence is an adult with an advanced solid tumor such as melanoma, head and neck, liver or kidney cancer. The sample was CD4+ or CD8+ T cells sorted from blood, taken in a trial of the OX40 agonist ivuxolimab. CDR3 in DNA: TGTGCCAGCAGTGGAGGCGCGAACACTGAAGCTTTCTTT. Its protein is CASSGGANTEAFF.